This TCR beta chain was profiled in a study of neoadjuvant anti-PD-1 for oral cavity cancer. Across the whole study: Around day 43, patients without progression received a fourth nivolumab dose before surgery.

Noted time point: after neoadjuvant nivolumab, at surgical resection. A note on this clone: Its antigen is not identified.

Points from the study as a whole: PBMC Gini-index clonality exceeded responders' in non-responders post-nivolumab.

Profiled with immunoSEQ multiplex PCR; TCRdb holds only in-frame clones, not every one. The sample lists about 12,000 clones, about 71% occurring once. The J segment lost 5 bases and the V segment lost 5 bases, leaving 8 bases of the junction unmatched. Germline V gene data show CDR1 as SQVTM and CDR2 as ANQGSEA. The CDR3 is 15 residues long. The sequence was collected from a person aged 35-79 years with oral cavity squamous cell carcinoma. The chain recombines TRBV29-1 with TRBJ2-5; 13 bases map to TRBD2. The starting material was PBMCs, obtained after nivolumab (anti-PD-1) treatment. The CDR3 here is CSVSKLAGGLETQYF. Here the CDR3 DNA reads TGCAGCGTTTCCAAACTAGCGGGAGGGCTTGAGACCCAGTACTTC.